The 8 T cell receptor beta chains below come from one sample, sequenced in a study of shared clonotypes between healthy human individuals. Clones were sequenced by immunoSEQ multiplex PCR, and TCRdb holds only the in-frame ones, with some missing. This sample has 450,000 to 550,000 clones, with roughly 78% found just once. Sequencing input: PBMCs. These receptors came from a woman aged 40 to 50 in good health. Some clones in this sample may be carry-over from other donors' samples.

The chain recombines TRBV10-2 with TRBJ1-2; the match to TRBD1 covers 11 bases. Germline CDR1 WSHSY, CDR2 SAAADI. This CDR3 spans 16 amino acids. J gave up 5 bases and V 4 bases, and 9 bases lay outside the gene matches. CDR3 in amino acids: CASSGPPGQGVYGYTF. DNA of the CDR3: TGCGCCAGCAGTGGCCCACCGGGACAGGGGGTTTATGGCTACACCTTC.

This chain uses TRBV5-6 with TRBJ2-1; D is ambiguous. The V gene's germline CDR1 is SGHDT and CDR2 YYEEEE. The CDR3 extends over 14 amino acids. Trimming stripped 2 bases from V and 1 base from J, with 7 bases between. CDR3 in amino acids: CASSFWQSYNEQFF. The CDR3 region has the DNA TGTGCCAGCAGCTTTTGGCAATCCTACAATGAGCAGTTCTTC.

The J gene is TRBJ2-7, the V gene TRBV7-9; 7 positions agree with TRBD1. V lost 3 bases, J lost 6 bases, and 8 bases stayed unmatched. The CDR3 sequence is 14 residues long. Looked up from germline, CDR1 is SEHNR and CDR2 is FQNEAQ (reference sequence). The CDR3 is CASSFGQAIPEQYF. The CDR3 region has the DNA TGTGCCAGCAGCTTCGGACAGGCAATACCCGAGCAGTACTTC.

Notes on this clone: The identical CDR3 is also encoded by other nucleotide sequences in the sample. V is TRBV28 and J is TRBJ2-5; the D call may be TRBD1 or TRBD2 (6 bases each). The CDR3 is 14 residues long. The V gene's germline CDR1 is MDHEN and CDR2 SYDVKM. Between the trimmed V and J ends, which lost 6 bases and 2 bases, there was a span of 13 bases. In nucleotides, the CDR3 is TGTGCCAGCAGCCTAGGGGGGAGGCAAGAGACCCAGTACTTC. Translating gives CASSLGGRQETQYF.

V is TRBV5-1 and J is TRBJ2-3; 9 nucleotides line up with TRBD1. CDR1 and CDR2 (germline): SGHRS, YFSETQ. V shed 3 bases, J shed 1 base, and the junction held 12 bases outside the gene matches. This CDR3 contains 18 residues. CDR3 sequence: CASSWRDLQGAGTDTQYF. CDR3 coding DNA: TGCGCCAGCAGCTGGAGAGATCTACAGGGGGCTGGCACAGATACGCAGTATTTT.

This clone turned up a few times. The chain uses TRBV9 and TRBJ2-1; 9 bases fit TRBD2. Germline V lookup: CDR1 SGDLS, CDR2 YYNGEE. The CDR3 is 17 amino acids. V trimming: 4 bases; J trimming: 6 bases; junction bases outside the gene matches: 14. CDR3 residues: CASSPLGSGSLGNEQFF. The DNA for the CDR3 is TGTGCCAGCAGCCCACTTGGTAGCGGGAGTCTAGGCAATGAGCAGTTCTTC.

A few counts support this clone. The chain employs TRBV6-5 and TRBJ1-1; D unclear. The ends were cut back, 5 bases at V and 3 bases at J, with 10 bases in the middle. The CDR3 is 13 residues long. Germline V lookup: CDR1 MNHEY, CDR2 SVGAGI. The CDR3 sequence: CASSRGVDTEAFF. The CDR3, as DNA: TGTGCCAGCAGTCGAGGTGTGGACACTGAAGCTTTCTTT.

Comment on this clone: Possible read error: a much larger clone is one base away. The genes are TRBV6-5 and TRBJ1-1; the D gene is possibly TRBD1 (5 bases). This CDR3 comprises 13 residues. Germline V gives CDR1 MNHEY, CDR2 SVGAGI. Trimming pared 1 base from V and 4 bases from J, leaving 7 bases between. The CDR3 region has the DNA TGTGCCAGCAGTTACTTGGGGGGCACTGAAGCTTTCTTT. Translated: CASSYLGGTEAFF.